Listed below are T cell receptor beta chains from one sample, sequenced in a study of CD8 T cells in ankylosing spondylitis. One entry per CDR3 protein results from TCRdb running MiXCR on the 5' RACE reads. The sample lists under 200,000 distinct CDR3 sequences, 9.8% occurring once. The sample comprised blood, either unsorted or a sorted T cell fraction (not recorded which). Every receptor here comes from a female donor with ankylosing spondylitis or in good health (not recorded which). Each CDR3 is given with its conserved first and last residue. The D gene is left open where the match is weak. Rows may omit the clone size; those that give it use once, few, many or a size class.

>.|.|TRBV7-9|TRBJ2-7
CASRRGGYEQYF
TGTGCCAGCAGAAGAGGGGGCTACGAGCAGTACTTC
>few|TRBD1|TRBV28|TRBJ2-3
CASSPIVPKTGAGRDTQYF
TGTGCCAGCAGCCCCATCGTCCCCAAAACAGGGGCCGGCAGAGATACGCAGTATTTT
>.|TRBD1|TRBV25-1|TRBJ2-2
CASSERPWTGKNTGELFF
TGTGCCAGCAGTGAACGTCCATGGACAGGGAAGAACACCGGGGAGCTGTTTTTT
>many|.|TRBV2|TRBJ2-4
CATRDRDSQYF
TGTGCCACCCGTGACCGGGACTCGCAGTACTTC
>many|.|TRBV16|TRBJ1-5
CASSHGGHQPQHF
TGTGCCAGCAGCCACGGGGGTCATCAGCCCCAGCATTTT
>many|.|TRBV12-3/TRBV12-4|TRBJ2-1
CASSLTRSNEQFF
TGTGCCAGCAGTTTGACTAGGTCCAATGAGCAGTTCTTC
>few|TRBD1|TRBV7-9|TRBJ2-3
CASSGEGAHTDTQYF
TGTGCCAGCAGCGGCGAGGGGGCCCACACAGATACGCAGTATTTT
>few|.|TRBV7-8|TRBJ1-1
CASSLTRASHREAFF
TGTGCCAGCAGCTTAACTCGGGCAAGTCACCGTGAAGCTTTCTTT
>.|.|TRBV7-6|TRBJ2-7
CASSLKGPLDEQYF
TGTGCCAGCAGCTTAAAGGGCCCATTGGATGAGCAGTACTTC
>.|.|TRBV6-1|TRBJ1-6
CASERASYNSPLHF
TGTGCCAGCGAGCGGGCCTCCTATAATTCACCCCTCCACTTT
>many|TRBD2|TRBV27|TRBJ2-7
CASSLSSSGGEQYF
TGTGCCAGCAGTTTATCCTCTTCGGGAGGAGAGCAGTACTTC
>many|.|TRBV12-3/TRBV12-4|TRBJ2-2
CASSLGSGGELFF
TGTGCCAGCAGTTTGGGGTCCGGTGGGGAGCTGTTTTTT
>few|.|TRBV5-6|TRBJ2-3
CASSLGRDYTQYF
TGTGCCAGCAGCTTAGGACGTGATTATACGCAGTATTTT
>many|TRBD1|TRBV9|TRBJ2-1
CASSNGRGSYNEQFF
TGTGCCAGCTCCAACGGCAGGGGGTCCTACAATGAGCAGTTCTTC
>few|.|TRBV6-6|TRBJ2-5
CASSGQETQYF
TGTGCCAGCAGTGGGCAAGAGACCCAGTACTTC
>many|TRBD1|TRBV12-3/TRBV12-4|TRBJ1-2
CASSRTGNGYTF
TGTGCCAGCTCCCGGACAGGGAATGGCTACACCTTC
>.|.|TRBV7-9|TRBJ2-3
CASSFRRDNTDTQYF
TGTGCCAGCAGCTTTAGGAGGGACAACACAGATACGCAGTATTTT
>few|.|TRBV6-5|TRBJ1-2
CASSFRTQANYGYTF
TGTGCCAGCAGTTTTAGGACACAAGCTAACTATGGCTACACCTTC
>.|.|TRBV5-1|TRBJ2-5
CASSLVKGGETQYF
TGCGCCAGCAGCTTGGTGAAGGGCGGAGAGACCCAGTACTTC
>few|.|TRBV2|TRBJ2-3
CASSDPLNTDTQYF
TGTGCCAGCAGTGACCCCCTTAACACAGATACGCAGTATTTT